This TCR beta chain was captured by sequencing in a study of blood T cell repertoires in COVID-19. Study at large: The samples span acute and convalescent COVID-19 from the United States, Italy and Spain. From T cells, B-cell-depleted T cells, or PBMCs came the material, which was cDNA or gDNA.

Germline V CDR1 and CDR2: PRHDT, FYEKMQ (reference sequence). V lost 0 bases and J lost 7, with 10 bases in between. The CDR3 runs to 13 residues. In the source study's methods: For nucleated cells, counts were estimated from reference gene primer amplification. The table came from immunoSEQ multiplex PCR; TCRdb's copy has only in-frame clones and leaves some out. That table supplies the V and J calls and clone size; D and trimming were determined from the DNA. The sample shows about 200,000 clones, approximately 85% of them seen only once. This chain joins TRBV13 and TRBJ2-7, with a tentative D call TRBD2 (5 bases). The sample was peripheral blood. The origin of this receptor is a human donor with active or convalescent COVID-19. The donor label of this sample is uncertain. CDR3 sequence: CASSLGSKREQYF. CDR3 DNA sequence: TGTGCCAGCAGCTTAGGCTCAAAGCGGGAGCAGTACTTC.